The next 11 T cell receptor beta chains were all read from a single sample in a study of early T cells in non-severe SARS-CoV-2 infection. TCRdb fed the 5' RACE reads into MiXCR, producing one record per CDR3 protein. The repertoire holds 40,000 to 60,000 distinct CDR3 sequences, with 5.5% to 6.5% as singletons. Source: whole blood, taken at baseline. The receptors stem from an adult who was a healthcare worker with PCR-confirmed SARS-CoV-2 infection or an uninfected control (not recorded which).

The chain employs TRBV7-6 and TRBJ2-1; D gene unclear. The CDR3 covers 12 residues. The ends were cut back, 0 bases at V and 9 bases at J, with 6 bases in the middle. Germline CDR1 reads SGHVS; CDR2 reads FNYEAQ. The CDR3 spells CASSLAQSEQFF. In DNA form, the CDR3 reads TGTGCCAGCAGCTTAGCACAAAGTGAGCAGTTCTTC.

The sample holds many counts of this clonotype. V is TRBV5-5 and J is TRBJ1-2, with 8 bases aligning to TRBD1. The CDR3 totals 15 residues. The V segment lost 4 bases and the J segment 3 bases; nucleotides outside the gene matches: 8. CDR1 is SGHKS and CDR2 is YYEKEE in the germline V gene (reference sequence). In DNA form, the CDR3 reads TGTGCCAGCAGCGAGGGACAGGTTCTCTACTATGGCTACACCTTC. This encodes CASSEGQVLYYGYTF.

In this sample, this clonotype turned up many times. The rearrangement uses TRBV3-1 and TRBJ1-5; tentative D call: TRBD1 (5 bases). CDR3 size: 15 residues. Per the germline V gene, CDR1 is LGHDT and CDR2 is YNNKEL (reference sequence). The V and J ends lost 1 base and 1 base respectively, with 8 bases between them. CDR3 DNA: TGTGCCAGCAGCCAAGCCGGGGCGAGCAATCAGCCCCAGCATTTT. Amino acid sequence: CASSQAGASNQPQHF. Supplemented by reference TRBV3-1 and TRBJ1-5, the full variable domain reads DTAVSQTPKYLVTQMGNDKSIKCEQNLGHDTMYWYKQDSKKFLKIMFSYNNKELIINETVPNRFSPKSPDKAHLNLHINSLELGDSAVYFCASSQAGASNQPQHFGDGTRLSIL.

This clonotype has more than one count but fewer than ten. The chain recombines TRBV10-3 with TRBJ1-4; the D is unclear. The CDR3 has 12 residues. Germline lookup yields CDR1 ENHRY and CDR2 SYGVKD. With 6 bases removed from V and 7 bases from J, the gap between germline ends came to 9 bases. The CDR3 region is CAISSWGEKLFF. CDR3 DNA sequence: TGTGCCATCAGCTCTTGGGGTGAAAAACTGTTTTTT.

This chain uses TRBV12-5 with TRBJ2-2; 10 positions match TRBD2. V gave up 3 bases and J gave up 7 bases; unmatched junction bases: 5. The germline gives CDR1 LGHNT, CDR2 FRNRAP. The CDR3 totals 15 residues. CDR3 region: CASGFPAGGIGELFF. CDR3 DNA sequence: TGTGCTAGTGGTTTCCCAGCGGGGGGGATCGGGGAGCTGTTTTTT.

This clonotype was recorded many times. The chain carries TRBV20-1 and TRBJ1-1, with D perhaps matching TRBD1 (5 bases). This CDR3 is 12 amino acids long. Per the germline V gene, CDR1 is DFQATT and CDR2 is SNEGSKA (reference sequence). V was cut by 5 bases and J by 4 bases, with 11 bases left in between. Here the CDR3 DNA reads TGCAGTGCTGGGCCAGGGACCACTGAAGCTTTCTTT. It specifies CSAGPGTTEAFF.

This clonotype has a count of ten or more. V gene TRBV6-6 combines with J gene TRBJ2-1; D is uncertain. V was trimmed by 4 bases and J by 1 base, leaving 17 bases between them. This CDR3 is built from 17 residues. Germline V gene lookup returns CDR1 MNHNY and CDR2 SVGAGI (reference sequence). CDR3 DNA: TGTGCCAGCAGTTCCGGCCCTGTAGCCAGGTCCTACAATGAGCAGTTCTTC. Protein product: CASSSGPVARSYNEQFF.

This clonotype has a handful of counts. The V call is TRBV7-9, the J call TRBJ2-7; TRBD1 matches 9 bases. Unmatched junction bases numbered 14, after V lost 5 bases and J lost 6 bases. The CDR3 consists of 16 residues. The germline CDR1 and CDR2 sequences are SEHNR and FQNEAQ (reference sequence). The CDR3 nucleotides are TGTGCCAGCAGCCCCCTGTGGACAGGGGAGGAAAGCGAGCAGTACTTC. Residues: CASSPLWTGEESEQYF.

Ten or more counts support this clonotype. CDR3 nucleotides: TGCGCCAGCAGCCAGGGGCGTGACACAGTTTTCTCGAGCTCCTATAATTCACCCCTCCACTTT. This translates into CASSQGRDTVFSSSYNSPLHF. V usage is TRBV4-3 and J usage is TRBJ1-6; D is perhaps TRBD1 (5 bases). The CDR3 has 21 residues. V was clipped by 3 bases and J by 0 bases, with 24 bases between them. Germline values: CDR1 LGHNA, CDR2 YSLEER.

This clonotype was seen repeatedly, ten times or more. This rearrangement joins TRBV6-5 to TRBJ1-3; D possibly corresponds to TRBD1 (5 bases). CDR1 is MNHEY and CDR2 is SVGAGI in the germline V gene. The V gene lost 5 bases and the J gene lost 6 bases, with 14 bases spanning the gap. The CDR3 runs 14 residues. CDR3 bases: TGTGCCAGCAGTGCCACCGAGACAGAAAACACCATATATTTT. It encodes CASSATETENTIYF.

The CDR3 is CSVSLQETQYF. CDR3 nucleotide sequence: TGCAGCGTTAGCCTGCAAGAGACCCAGTACTTC. The chain couples TRBV29-1 to TRBJ2-5; no clear D. CDR3 length: 11 amino acids. The V gene lost 5 bases and the J gene lost 2 bases, with 6 bases spanning the gap. The germline V gene encodes CDR1 SQVTM and CDR2 ANQGSEA. The full variable domain, with the rest looked up from reference TRBV29-1 and TRBJ2-5, is SAVISQKPSRDICQRGTSLTIQCQVDSQVTMMFWYRQQPGQSLTLIATANQGSEATYESGFVIDKFPISRPNLTFSTLTVSNMSPEDSSIYLCSVSLQETQYFGPGTRLLVL.